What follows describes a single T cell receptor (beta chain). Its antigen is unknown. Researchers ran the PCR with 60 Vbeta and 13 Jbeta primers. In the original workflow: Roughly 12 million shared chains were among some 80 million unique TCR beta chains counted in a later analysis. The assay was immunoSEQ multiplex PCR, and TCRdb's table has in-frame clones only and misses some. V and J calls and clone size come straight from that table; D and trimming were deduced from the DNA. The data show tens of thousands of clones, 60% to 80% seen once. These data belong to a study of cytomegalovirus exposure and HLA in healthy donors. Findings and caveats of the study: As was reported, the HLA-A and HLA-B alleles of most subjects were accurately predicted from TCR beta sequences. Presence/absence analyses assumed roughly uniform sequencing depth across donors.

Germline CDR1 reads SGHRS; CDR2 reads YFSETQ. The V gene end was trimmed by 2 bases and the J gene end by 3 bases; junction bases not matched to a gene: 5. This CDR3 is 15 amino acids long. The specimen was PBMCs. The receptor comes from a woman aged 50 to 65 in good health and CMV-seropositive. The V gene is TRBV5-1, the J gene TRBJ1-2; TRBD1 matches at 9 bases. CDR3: CASSFGGTGHYGYTF. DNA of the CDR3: TGCGCCAGCAGCTTTGGGGGGACAGGGCACTATGGCTACACCTTC.